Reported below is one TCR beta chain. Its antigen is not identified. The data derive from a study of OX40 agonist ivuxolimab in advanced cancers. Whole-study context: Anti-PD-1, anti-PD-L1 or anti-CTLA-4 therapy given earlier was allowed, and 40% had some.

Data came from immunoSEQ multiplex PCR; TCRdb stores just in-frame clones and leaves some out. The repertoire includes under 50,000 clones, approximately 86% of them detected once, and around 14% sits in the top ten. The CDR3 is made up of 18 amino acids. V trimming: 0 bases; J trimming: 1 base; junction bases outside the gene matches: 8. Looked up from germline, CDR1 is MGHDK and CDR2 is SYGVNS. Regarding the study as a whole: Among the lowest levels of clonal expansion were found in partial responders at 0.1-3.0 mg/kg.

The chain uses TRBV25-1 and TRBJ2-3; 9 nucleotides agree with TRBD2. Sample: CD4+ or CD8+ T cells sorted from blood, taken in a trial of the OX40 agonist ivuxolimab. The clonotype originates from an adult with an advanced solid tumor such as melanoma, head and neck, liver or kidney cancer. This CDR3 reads CASSEYFASGDRTDTQYF. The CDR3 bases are TGTGCCAGCAGTGAATATTTTGCTAGCGGGGACCGCACAGATACGCAGTATTTT.